This TCR beta chain was identified during a study of response to subunit inactivated influenza vaccine. Study observations and caveats: There was a suggestion from the authors that each seasonal influenza vaccination recruits few new T cells.

The CDR3 sequence is 13 residues long. Trimming stripped 6 bases from V and 1 base from J, with 9 bases between. The V gene's germline CDR1 is ENHRY and CDR2 SYGVKD. Each CDR3 protein is one row after TCRdb ran MiXCR on the RT-PCR reads. The sample comprises 500,000 or so distinct CDR3 sequences, about 17% of which are singletons, and roughly 3.1% rests with the top ten. This clonotype has more than one count but fewer than ten. Its antigen is still unknown. The J gene is TRBJ2-5, the V gene TRBV10-3; no clear D gene. The sequence was collected from a man in his fifties or sixties who received an inactivated influenza vaccine. Sequencing used CD4+ T cells sorted from PBMCs, obtained around 25 months after vaccination. The CDR3 sequence: CAIRDGSQETQYF. The CDR3 DNA reads TGTGCCATCAGAGACGGAAGCCAAGAGACCCAGTACTTC.